The T cell receptor (beta chain) under discussion was sequenced for a study of T cell responses to AZD1222 COVID-19 vaccine. Study observations and caveats: Nearly half of spike-specific TCRs reportedly target variant regions that are unmutated in the B.1.351 and B.1.1.7 variants. Spike as a whole was targeted by vaccine-associated CD4 TCRs, dominant at 160-218 and 743-854. Among the donors, most were white British and more were female, and clonal diversity was possibly underestimated.

Trimming at V came to 5 bases and at J to 2 bases, leaving 6 bases not matched to a gene. Germline values: CDR1 SGHAT, CDR2 FQDESV (reference sequence). The CDR3 totals 15 residues. Sequenced by immunoSEQ multiplex PCR; TCRdb stores in-frame clones only, minus some. The table records 90,000 to 140,000 clones, approximately 89% of them present only once. Comment on this clone: Its antigen is unidentified.

The receptor was derived from an adult who received the AZD1222 COVID-19 vaccine. The rearrangement uses TRBV11-1 and TRBJ2-7; 10 bases match TRBD1. The material was peripheral blood, obtained 28 days after the second AZD1222 dose. The CDR3, as DNA: TGTGCCAGCAGCCGACCGGGACAGGGGACCTACGAGCAGTACTTC. Its protein is CASSRPGQGTYEQYF.